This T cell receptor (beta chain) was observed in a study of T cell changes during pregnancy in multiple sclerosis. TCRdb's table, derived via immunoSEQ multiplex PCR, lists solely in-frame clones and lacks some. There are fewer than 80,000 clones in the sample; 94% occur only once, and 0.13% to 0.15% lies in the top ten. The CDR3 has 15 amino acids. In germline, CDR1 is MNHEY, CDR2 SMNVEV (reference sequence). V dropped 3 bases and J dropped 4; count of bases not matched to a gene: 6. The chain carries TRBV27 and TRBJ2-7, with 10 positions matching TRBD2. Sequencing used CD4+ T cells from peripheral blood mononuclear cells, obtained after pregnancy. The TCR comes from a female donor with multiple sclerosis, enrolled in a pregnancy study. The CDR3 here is CASSFLGLAEYEQYF. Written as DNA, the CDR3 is TGTGCCAGCAGTTTTCTCGGACTAGCGGAGTACGAGCAGTACTTC.